This T cell receptor (beta chain) was documented in a study of CD8+ T cells in alopecia areata. General study findings and limits: Whereas mice showed it more clearly, TCR sharing across patients was murkier, possibly because of HLA.

RNA was extracted and reverse transcribed into cDNA as the sequencing template. Sequencing used immunoSEQ multiplex PCR; TCRdb keeps in-frame clones, though not all of them. The sample yields about 150,000 clones, around 54% seen once. Germline CDR1 and CDR2: SGHNT and YYREEE (reference sequence). V dropped 0 bases and J dropped 2 bases, with 6 bases sitting between them. This CDR3 comprises 14 residues. Points on this clone: Its antigen is not identified.

The J gene is TRBJ2-1, the V gene TRBV5-4; perhaps TRBD1 as D (5 bases). Specimen: CD4+ T cells sorted from blood. The sequence was obtained from a human donor in good health. This CDR3 reads CASSLVGAYNEQFF. The CDR3 coding sequence is TGTGCCAGCAGCTTGGTAGGGGCCTACAATGAGCAGTTCTTC.